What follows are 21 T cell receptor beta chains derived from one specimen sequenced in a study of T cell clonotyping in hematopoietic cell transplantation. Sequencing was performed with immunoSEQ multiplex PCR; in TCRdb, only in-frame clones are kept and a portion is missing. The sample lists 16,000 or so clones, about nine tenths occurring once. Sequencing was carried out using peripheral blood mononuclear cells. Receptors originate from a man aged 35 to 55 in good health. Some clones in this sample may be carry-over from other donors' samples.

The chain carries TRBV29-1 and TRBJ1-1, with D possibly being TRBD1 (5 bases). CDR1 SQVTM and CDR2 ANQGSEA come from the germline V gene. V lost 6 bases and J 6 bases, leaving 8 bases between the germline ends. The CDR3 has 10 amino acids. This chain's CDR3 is CSVGLPEAFF. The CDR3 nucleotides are TGCAGCGTGGGACTCCCTGAAGCTTTCTTT.

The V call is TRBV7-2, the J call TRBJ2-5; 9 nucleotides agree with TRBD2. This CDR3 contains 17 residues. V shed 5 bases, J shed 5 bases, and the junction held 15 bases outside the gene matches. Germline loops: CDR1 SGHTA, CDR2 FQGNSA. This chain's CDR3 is CASSPPSAGGWGETQYF. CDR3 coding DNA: TGTGCCAGCAGCCCCCCTTCAGCGGGGGGATGGGGGGAGACCCAGTACTTC.

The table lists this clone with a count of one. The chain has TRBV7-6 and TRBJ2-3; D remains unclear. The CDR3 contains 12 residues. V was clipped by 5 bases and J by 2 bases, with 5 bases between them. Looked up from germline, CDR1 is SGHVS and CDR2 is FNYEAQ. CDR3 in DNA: TGTGCCAGCAGCCAATACACAGATACGCAGTATTTT. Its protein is CASSQYTDTQYF.

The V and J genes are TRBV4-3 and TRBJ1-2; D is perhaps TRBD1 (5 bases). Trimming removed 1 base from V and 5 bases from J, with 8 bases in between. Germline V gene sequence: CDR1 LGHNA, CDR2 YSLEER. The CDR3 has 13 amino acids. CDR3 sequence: CASSQAQAYGYTF. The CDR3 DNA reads TGCGCCAGCAGCCAAGCACAGGCGTATGGCTACACCTTC.

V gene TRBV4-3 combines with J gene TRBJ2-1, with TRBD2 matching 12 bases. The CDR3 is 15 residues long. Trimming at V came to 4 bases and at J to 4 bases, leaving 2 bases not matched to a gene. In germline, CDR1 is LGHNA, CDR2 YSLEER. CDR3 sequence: CASSLTSGSYNEQFF. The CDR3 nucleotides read TGCGCCAGCAGCCTGACTAGCGGGAGTTACAATGAGCAGTTCTTC.

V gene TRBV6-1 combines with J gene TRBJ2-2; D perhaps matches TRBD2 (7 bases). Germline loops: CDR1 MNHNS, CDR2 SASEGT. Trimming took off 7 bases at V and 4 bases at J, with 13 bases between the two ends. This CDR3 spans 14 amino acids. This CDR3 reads CASTGGTSTGELFF. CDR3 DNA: TGTGCCAGCACCGGGGGGACAAGCACCGGGGAGCTGTTTTTT.

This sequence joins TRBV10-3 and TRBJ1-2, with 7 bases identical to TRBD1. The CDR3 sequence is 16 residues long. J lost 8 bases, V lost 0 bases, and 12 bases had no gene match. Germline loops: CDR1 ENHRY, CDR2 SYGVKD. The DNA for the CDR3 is TGTGCCATCAGTGAGTCGAAGCTATCGACAGGGCCGGGCTACACCTTC. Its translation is CAISESKLSTGPGYTF.

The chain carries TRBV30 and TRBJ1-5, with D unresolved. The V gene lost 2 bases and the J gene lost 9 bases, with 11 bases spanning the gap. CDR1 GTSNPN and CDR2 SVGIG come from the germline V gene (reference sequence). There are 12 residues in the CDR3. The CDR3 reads CAWSRSAGPQHF. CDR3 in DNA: TGTGCCTGGAGTCGCTCAGCCGGGCCCCAGCATTTT.

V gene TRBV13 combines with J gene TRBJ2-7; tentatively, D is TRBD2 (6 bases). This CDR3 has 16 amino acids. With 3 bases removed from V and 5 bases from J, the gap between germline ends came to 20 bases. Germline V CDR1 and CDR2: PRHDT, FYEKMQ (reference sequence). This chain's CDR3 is CASSLTKDGGPHEQYF. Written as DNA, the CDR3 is TGTGCCAGCAGCTTGACCAAGGACGGAGGGCCACACGAGCAGTACTTC.

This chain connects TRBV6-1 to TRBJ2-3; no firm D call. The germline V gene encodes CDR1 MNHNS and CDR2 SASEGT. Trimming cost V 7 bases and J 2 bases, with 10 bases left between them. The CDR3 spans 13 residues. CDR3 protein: CASTYSLTDTQYF. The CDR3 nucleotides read TGTGCCAGCACATATTCCCTCACAGATACGCAGTATTTT.

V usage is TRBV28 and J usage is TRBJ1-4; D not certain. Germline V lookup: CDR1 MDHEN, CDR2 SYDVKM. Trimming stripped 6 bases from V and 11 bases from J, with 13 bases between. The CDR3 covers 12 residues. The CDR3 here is CASRTRPGKLFF. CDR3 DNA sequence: TGTGCCAGCAGAACAAGACCGGGGAAACTGTTTTTT.

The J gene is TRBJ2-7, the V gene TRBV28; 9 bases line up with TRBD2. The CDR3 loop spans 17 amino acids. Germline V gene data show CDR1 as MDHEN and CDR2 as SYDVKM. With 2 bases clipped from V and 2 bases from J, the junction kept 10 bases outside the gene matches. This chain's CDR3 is CASSLGNLAGRAYEQYF. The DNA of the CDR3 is TGTGCCAGCAGTTTAGGAAATCTAGCGGGACGGGCCTACGAGCAGTACTTC.

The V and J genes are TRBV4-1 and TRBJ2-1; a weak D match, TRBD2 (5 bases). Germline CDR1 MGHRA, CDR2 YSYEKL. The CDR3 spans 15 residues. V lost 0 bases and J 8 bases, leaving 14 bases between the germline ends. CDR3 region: CASSQDDTSTHEQFF. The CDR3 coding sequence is TGCGCCAGCAGCCAAGACGATACTAGTACCCATGAGCAGTTCTTC.

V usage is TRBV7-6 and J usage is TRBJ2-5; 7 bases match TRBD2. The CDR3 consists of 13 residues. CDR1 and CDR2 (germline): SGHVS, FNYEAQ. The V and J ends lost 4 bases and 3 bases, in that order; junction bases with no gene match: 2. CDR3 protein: CASSSSGKETQYF. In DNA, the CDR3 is TGTGCCAGCAGCTCTAGCGGAAAAGAGACCCAGTACTTC.

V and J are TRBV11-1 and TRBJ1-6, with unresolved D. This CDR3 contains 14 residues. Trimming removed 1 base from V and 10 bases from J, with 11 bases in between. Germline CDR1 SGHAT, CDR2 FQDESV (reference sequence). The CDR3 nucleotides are TGTGCCAGCAGCTTAGTGAGATATGGCTCACCCCTCCACTTT. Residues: CASSLVRYGSPLHF.

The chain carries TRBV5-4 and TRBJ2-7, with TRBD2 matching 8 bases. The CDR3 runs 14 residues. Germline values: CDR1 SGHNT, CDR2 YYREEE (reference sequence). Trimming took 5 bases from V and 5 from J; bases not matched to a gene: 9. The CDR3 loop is CASSSELAANEQYF. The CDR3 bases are TGTGCCAGCAGTTCTGAACTAGCGGCAAACGAGCAGTACTTC.

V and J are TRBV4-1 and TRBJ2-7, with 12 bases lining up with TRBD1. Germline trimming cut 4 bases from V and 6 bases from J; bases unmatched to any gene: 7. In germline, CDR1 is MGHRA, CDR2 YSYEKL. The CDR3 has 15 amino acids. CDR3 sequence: CASSPRGTGGGEQYF. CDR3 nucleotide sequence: TGCGCCAGCAGCCCTAGGGGGACAGGGGGCGGCGAGCAGTACTTC.

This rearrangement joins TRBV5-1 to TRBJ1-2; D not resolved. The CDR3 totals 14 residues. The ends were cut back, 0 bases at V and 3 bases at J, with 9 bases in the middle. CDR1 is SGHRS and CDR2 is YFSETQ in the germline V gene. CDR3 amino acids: CASSLAKADYGYTF. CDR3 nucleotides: TGCGCCAGCAGCTTGGCCAAGGCAGACTATGGCTACACCTTC.

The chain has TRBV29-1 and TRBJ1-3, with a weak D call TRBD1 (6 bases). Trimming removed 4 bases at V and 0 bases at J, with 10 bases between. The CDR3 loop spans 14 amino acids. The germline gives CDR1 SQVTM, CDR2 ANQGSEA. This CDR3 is CSVGAGASGNTIYF. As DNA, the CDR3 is TGCAGCGTTGGGGCAGGGGCCTCTGGAAACACCATATATTTT.

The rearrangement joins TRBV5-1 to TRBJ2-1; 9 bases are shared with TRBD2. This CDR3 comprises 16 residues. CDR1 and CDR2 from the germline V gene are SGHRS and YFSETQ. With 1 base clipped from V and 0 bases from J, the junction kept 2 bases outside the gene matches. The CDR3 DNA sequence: TGCGCCAGCAGCTTGTCGACTAGCGGCTCCTACAATGAGCAGTTCTTC. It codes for CASSLSTSGSYNEQFF.

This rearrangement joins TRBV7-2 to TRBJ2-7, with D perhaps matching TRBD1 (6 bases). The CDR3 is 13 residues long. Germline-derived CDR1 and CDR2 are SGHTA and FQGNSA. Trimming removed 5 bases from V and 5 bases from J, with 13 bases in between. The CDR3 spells CASSDRNRDEQYF. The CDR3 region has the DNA TGTGCCAGCAGCGACCGGAACAGGGACGAGCAGTACTTC.